The 7 T cell receptor beta chains listed next were all sequenced from one sample in a study of OX40 agonist ivuxolimab in advanced cancers. The library was made by the immunoSEQ multiplex PCR assay. TCRdb provides this immuneACCESS table in a form limited to in-frame rearrangements. Some clones are lacking; in checked studies, under half of them reflect an unresolved V gene, and why the rest are absent is not known. Here the sample has roughly 60,000 clones; approximately 80% occur a single time. Around 2% of the sample belongs to the ten largest clones. The sequencing here drew on CD4+ or CD8+ T cells sorted from blood, taken in a trial of the OX40 agonist ivuxolimab. The source is an adult with an advanced solid tumor such as melanoma, head and neck, liver or kidney cancer.

This rearrangement joins TRBV2 to TRBJ2-3, with TRBD2 matching over 8 bases. V trimming: 6 bases; J trimming: 15 bases; junction bases outside the gene matches: 8. Per the germline V gene, CDR1 is SNHLY and CDR2 is FYNNEI. The CDR3 is 11 amino acids. In DNA form, the CDR3 reads TGTGCCAGCAGAGGGACTAGTAACCCATATTTT. It specifies CASRGTSNPYF.

The chain joins TRBV5-1 to TRBJ2-5; 10 nucleotides match TRBD2. The CDR3 sequence is 16 residues long. The germline CDR1 and CDR2 sequences are SGHRS and YFSETQ. Germline trimming cut 0 bases from V and 5 bases from J; bases unmatched to any gene: 7. CDR3 bases: TGCGCCAGCAGCTTGGAATACCTAGCGGGAGTGGAGACCCAGTACTTC. Amino acids: CASSLEYLAGVETQYF.

The rearrangement joins TRBV25-1 to TRBJ1-4, with D maybe TRBD1 (5 bases). There are 15 residues in the CDR3. Trimming removed 4 bases from V and 4 bases from J, with 13 bases in between. Germline CDR1 and CDR2: MGHDK and SYGVNS. For the CDR3, the DNA is TGTGCCAGCAGTGGACACAGGTCTAATAATGAAAAACTGTTTTTT. This gives the protein CASSGHRSNNEKLFF.

The chain joins TRBV5-5 to TRBJ1-1; D unresolved. This CDR3 is 13 amino acids long. The V gene's germline CDR1 is SGHKS and CDR2 YYEKEE (reference sequence). Trimming stripped 1 base from V and 5 bases from J, with 9 bases between. The CDR3 region has the DNA TGTGCCAGCAGCTTGCCCTTGCGTACTGAAGCTTTCTTT. Its protein is CASSLPLRTEAFF. The variable domain in full, completed from reference TRBV5-5 and TRBJ1-1, reads DAGVTQSPTHLIKTRGQQVTLRCSPISGHKSVSWYQQVLGQGPQFIFQYYEKEERGRGNFPDRFSARQFPNYSSELNVNALLLGDSALYLCASSLPLRTEAFFGQGTRLTVV.

The chain uses TRBV5-1 and TRBJ2-2, with TRBD1 matching 7 bases. This CDR3 contains 17 residues. Germline CDR1 is SGHRS and CDR2 is YFSETQ. Trimming took 0 bases from V and 3 from J; bases not matched to a gene: 8. The CDR3 DNA follows: TGCGCCAGCAGCTTGGTCAGGGGACAGACCTACACCGGGGAGCTGTTTTTT. It translates to CASSLVRGQTYTGELFF.

The chain links TRBV18 to TRBJ1-2; D is unclear. Trimming shortened V by 1 base and J by 6 bases, and 6 bases separated the two germline ends. The CDR3 runs to 12 residues. Germline CDR1 and CDR2: KGHSH and LQKENI. The DNA for the CDR3 is TGTGCCAGCTCACCACTGGGAGATGGCTACACCTTC. This codes for CASSPLGDGYTF. Drawing the rest from reference TRBV18 and TRBJ1-2, the complete variable domain is NAGVMQNPRHLVRRRGQEARLRCSPMKGHSHVYWYRQLPEEGLKFMVYLQKENIIDESGMPKERFSAEFPKEGPSILRIQQVVRGDSAAYFCASSPLGDGYTFGSGTRLTVV.

This rearrangement joins TRBV6-1 to TRBJ2-1; 7 positions match TRBD2. Germline V gene sequence: CDR1 MNHNS, CDR2 SASEGT. The CDR3 has 14 residues. After removal of 8 bases from V and 10 bases from J, the junction contained 14 bases not matched to a gene. CDR3 nucleotides: TGTGCCAGCGGTTTGGACTGGGGAGGGGTGGAGCAGTTCTTC. Translation: CASGLDWGGVEQFF.